The 16 T cell receptor beta chains below were found in one sample sequenced in a study of control samples from healthy donors and cancer patients. The table came from immunoSEQ multiplex PCR; TCRdb's copy has only in-frame clones and leaves some out. In the table there are 390,000 or so clones, over 75% of which are singletons. The sample consisted of PBMCs. These receptors all stem from a man aged 35 to 55 with head and neck cancer.

The rearrangement uses TRBV2 and TRBJ2-2; 7 nucleotides agree with TRBD1. Looked up from germline, CDR1 is SNHLY and CDR2 is FYNNEI. The CDR3 has 15 residues. Trimming cost V 6 bases and J 0 bases; bases outside gene matches: 4. In nucleotides, the CDR3 is TGTGCCAGCAGCGCACAGGGGTCGAACACCGGGGAGCTGTTTTTT. It codes for CASSAQGSNTGELFF. Supplemented by reference TRBV2 and TRBJ2-2, the full variable domain reads EPEVTQTPSHQVTQMGQEVILRCVPISNHLYFYWYRQILGQKVEFLVSFYNNEISEKSEIFDDQFSVERPDGSNFTLKIRSTKLEDSAMYFCASSAQGSNTGELFFGEGSRLTVL.

This clone came up once. The chain joins TRBV10-1 to TRBJ2-1; 11 nucleotides line up with TRBD1. CDR1 and CDR2 (germline): WNHNN, SYGVQD (reference sequence). The CDR3 is made up of 14 amino acids. V shed 4 bases, J shed 5 bases, and the junction held 1 base outside the gene matches. The CDR3 spells CASSGGQGDNEQFF. The DNA of the CDR3 is TGCGCCAGCAGTGGGGGACAGGGGGACAATGAGCAGTTCTTC.

The chain links TRBV19 to TRBJ2-1, with 7 bases matching TRBD2. Germline V gives CDR1 LNHDA, CDR2 SQIVND (reference sequence). The CDR3 contains 14 residues. Trimming took 6 bases from V and 9 from J; bases not matched to a gene: 11. DNA for the CDR3: TGTGCCAGTAGCTTAGGACTAGTGGCGGGTGAGCAGTTCTTC. Translating it yields CASSLGLVAGEQFF. The full variable domain, with the rest looked up from reference TRBV19 and TRBJ2-1, is DGGITQSPKYLFRKEGQNVTLSCEQNLNHDAMYWYRQDPGQGLRLIYYSQIVNDFQKGDIAEGYSVSREKKESFPLTVTSAQKNPTAFYLCASSLGLVAGEQFFGPGTRLTVL.

The chain carries TRBV27 and TRBJ2-7, with D perhaps matching TRBD1 or TRBD2 (5 bases each). The V end lost 5 bases, the J end lost 5 bases, and 7 bases lay between the germline ends. This CDR3 is built from 11 residues. Germline V gene data show CDR1 as MNHEY and CDR2 as SMNVEV (reference sequence). For the CDR3, the DNA is TGTGCCAGCAGTAGGGGACACGAGCAGTACTTC. As protein: CASSRGHEQYF.

The chain has TRBV10-1 and TRBJ2-1, with D possibly TRBD2 on 5 matching bases. The CDR3 contains 16 residues. V was pared by 0 bases and J by 3 bases, with 12 bases between. Germline lookup yields CDR1 WNHNN and CDR2 SYGVQD (reference sequence). The CDR3 loop reads CASSESTSGHYNEQFF. CDR3 DNA sequence: TGCGCCAGCAGTGAGTCGACAAGCGGCCACTACAATGAGCAGTTCTTC.

The chain couples TRBV27 to TRBJ1-2; no reliable D call. Germline V gene lookup returns CDR1 MNHEY and CDR2 SMNVEV (reference sequence). Trimming pared 1 base from V and 8 bases from J, leaving 14 bases between. CDR3 size: 14 residues. As DNA, the CDR3 is TGTGCCAGCAGTTTATTTCGGGGAGTAGGCGGCTACACCTTC. It specifies CASSLFRGVGGYTF.

The CDR3 DNA sequence: TGCGCCAGCAGCCAAGATCAGTCAGGGGCCACTGAAGCTTTCTTT. Protein sequence: CASSQDQSGATEAFF. The chain has TRBV4-1 and TRBJ1-1; D is perhaps TRBD1 (6 bases). Germline V gene data show CDR1 as MGHRA and CDR2 as YSYEKL. The CDR3 extends over 15 amino acids. The V and J ends lost 0 bases and 4 bases respectively, with 12 bases between them.

The rearrangement uses TRBV2 and TRBJ2-7, with D unresolved. The CDR3 sequence is 15 residues long. CDR1 and CDR2 (germline): SNHLY, FYNNEI. V was cut by 4 bases and J by 7 bases, with 20 bases left in between. The CDR3 sequence is CASSVTLGFRKEQYF. The CDR3 DNA reads TGTGCCAGCAGTGTAACCCTAGGGTTCCGTAAAGAGCAGTACTTC.

The V and J genes are TRBV7-3 and TRBJ2-1; 9 bases are shared with TRBD2. Germline assignment: CDR1 SGHTA and CDR2 FQGTGA. V dropped 4 bases and J dropped 6; count of bases not matched to a gene: 4. CDR3 length equals 14 residues. The DNA of the CDR3 is TGTGCCAGCAGCTCGGGACTAGCTGTCAATGAGCAGTTCTTC. Residues: CASSSGLAVNEQFF. The complete variable domain, with remaining parts taken from reference TRBV7-3 and TRBJ2-1, reads GAGVSQTPSNKVTEKGKYVELRCDPISGHTALYWYRQSLGQGPEFLIYFQGTGAADDSGLPNDRFFAVRPEGSVSTLKIQRTERGDSAVYLCASSSGLAVNEQFFGPGTRLTVL.

The CDR3 reads CASSQHRAGTPNEQYF. The CDR3, as DNA: TGTGCCAGCAGCCAACATAGGGCGGGAACTCCTAACGAGCAGTACTTC. The rearrangement links TRBV4-2 to TRBJ2-7; possible D gene TRBD2, 6 bases. The CDR3 sequence is 16 residues long. Germline V gives CDR1 LGHNA, CDR2 YNFKEQ. V dropped 2 bases and J dropped 5 bases, with 19 bases sitting between them.

This clone was counted only a few times. The CDR3 protein is CASSLRASGEETQYF. The CDR3 bases are TGTGCCAGCAGCTTAAGAGCTAGCGGGGAGGAGACCCAGTACTTC. This sequence joins TRBV13 and TRBJ2-5; TRBD2 matches 9 bases. Trimming at V came to 2 bases and at J to 5 bases, leaving 6 bases not matched to a gene. CDR1 PRHDT and CDR2 FYEKMQ come from the germline V gene (reference sequence). The CDR3 runs 15 residues.

V gene TRBV11-1 combines with J gene TRBJ2-1; possible D gene TRBD1, 5 bases. Germline V gene sequence: CDR1 SGHAT, CDR2 FQDESV (reference sequence). With 4 bases removed from V and 6 bases from J, the gap between germline ends came to 10 bases. There are 13 residues in the CDR3. The CDR3 DNA sequence: TGTGCCAGCAGCTACCGACAGAGCAATGAGCAGTTCTTC. Protein: CASSYRQSNEQFF.

V and J are TRBV2 and TRBJ2-7; 7 bases match TRBD1. Germline V gene sequence: CDR1 SNHLY, CDR2 FYNNEI. Unmatched junction bases numbered 11, after V lost 6 bases and J lost 0 bases. The CDR3 contains 16 residues. CDR3 loop: CASSRPDRANSYEQYF. Written as DNA, the CDR3 is TGTGCCAGCAGCAGACCCGACAGGGCGAACTCCTACGAGCAGTACTTC. The complete variable domain, with remaining parts taken from reference TRBV2 and TRBJ2-7, reads EPEVTQTPSHQVTQMGQEVILRCVPISNHLYFYWYRQILGQKVEFLVSFYNNEISEKSEIFDDQFSVERPDGSNFTLKIRSTKLEDSAMYFCASSRPDRANSYEQYFGPGTRLTVT.

This rearrangement joins TRBV7-2 to TRBJ2-5, with 12 bases aligning to TRBD2. Germline V gene data show CDR1 as SGHTA and CDR2 as FQGNSA. The length of the CDR3 is 15 residues. The V segment lost 4 bases and the J segment 3 bases; nucleotides outside the gene matches: 3. DNA for the CDR3: TGTGCCAGCAGCTCCCGGACTAGCGGGAAAGAGACCCAGTACTTC. Translating gives CASSSRTSGKETQYF. The full variable domain, completed using reference TRBV7-2 and TRBJ2-5, is GAGVSQSPSNKVTEKGKDVELRCDPISGHTALYWYRQSLGQGLEFLIYFQGNSAPDKSGLPSDRFSAERTGGSVSTLTIQRTQQEDSAVYLCASSSRTSGKETQYFGPGTRLLVL.

The gene calls are TRBV19 and TRBJ2-3; TRBD1 is a possible D gene (6 bases). CDR3 size: 15 residues. The germline V gene has CDR1 LNHDA and CDR2 SQIVND (reference sequence). Trimming took 1 base from V and 3 from J, leaving 11 bases between them. The chain's CDR3 is CASSIVRQGTDTQYF. Here the CDR3 DNA reads TGTGCCAGTAGTATAGTAAGGCAGGGGACAGATACGCAGTATTTT.

The rearrangement uses TRBV12-3 or TRBV12-4 and TRBJ2-3, with 7 bases that match TRBD1. The CDR3 loop spans 11 amino acids. V shed 6 bases, J shed 10 bases, and the junction held 4 bases outside the gene matches. The CDR3 is CASSDRVAQYF. In nucleotides, the CDR3 is TGTGCCAGCAGCGACAGGGTGGCGCAGTATTTT.